The rows below give T cell receptor beta chains drawn from one sample of a study of early T cells in non-severe SARS-CoV-2 infection. TCRdb called the 5' RACE reads again in MiXCR, with one record for every CDR3 protein. The table shows about 90,000 distinct CDR3 sequences, with roughly 14% occurring only once. The specimen was whole blood. Every receptor here comes from an adult who was a healthcare worker with PCR-confirmed SARS-CoV-2 infection or an uninfected control (not recorded which). Both conserved end residues are trimmed from each CDR3. Expanded clones are given a class, and other clones once, few, many or no size at all.

j_gene: TRBJ2-2
abundance: many
v_gene: TRBV9
CDR3aa: ASSVAYGRWSGELF

j_gene: TRBJ2-7
abundance: many
v_gene: TRBV4-1
CDR3aa: ASSQEGRSGGYEQY

j_gene: TRBJ1-5
abundance: -
v_gene: TRBV20-1
CDR3aa: SARRGANLRDSNQPQH

j_gene: TRBJ2-2
abundance: few
v_gene: TRBV6-5
CDR3aa: ASSPGQGAANTGELF

j_gene: TRBJ2-3
abundance: few
v_gene: TRBV27
CDR3aa: ASSLQAVADTQY

j_gene: TRBJ2-2
abundance: -
v_gene: TRBV7-3
CDR3aa: ASSLQGETGELF

j_gene: TRBJ1-5
abundance: many
v_gene: TRBV28
CDR3aa: ASGRSLGVNQPQH

j_gene: TRBJ2-7
abundance: -
v_gene: TRBV12-3/TRBV12-4
CDR3aa: ASSLSGLTYEQY

j_gene: TRBJ2-5
abundance: few
v_gene: TRBV11-2
CDR3aa: ASSLETTQY

j_gene: TRBJ1-1
abundance: -
v_gene: TRBV13
CDR3aa: ASEGVDTEAF

j_gene: TRBJ2-5
abundance: -
v_gene: TRBV29-1
CDR3aa: SVGWGGQETQH

j_gene: TRBJ1-2
abundance: -
v_gene: TRBV7-6
CDR3aa: ASSSGRYYGYT

j_gene: TRBJ2-2
abundance: -
v_gene: TRBV29-1
CDR3aa: SAPTANTGELF

j_gene: TRBJ2-5
abundance: -
v_gene: TRBV28
CDR3aa: ASSHGQQEIETQY

j_gene: TRBJ1-4
abundance: many
v_gene: TRBV7-8
CDR3aa: ASSLRRNEKLF

j_gene: TRBJ2-1
abundance: -
v_gene: TRBV13
CDR3aa: ASSLVGPQSNEQF

j_gene: TRBJ1-5
abundance: many
v_gene: TRBV6-5
CDR3aa: GRWGAEQPQH

j_gene: TRBJ1-5
abundance: -
v_gene: TRBV7-9
CDR3aa: ASSSYLGTSGQPQH

j_gene: TRBJ2-2
abundance: -
v_gene: TRBV5-5
CDR3aa: ASSPGDDTGELF

j_gene: TRBJ1-2
abundance: few
v_gene: TRBV29-1
CDR3aa: SVPVVQKANYGYT

j_gene: TRBJ2-1
abundance: -
v_gene: TRBV5-1
CDR3aa: ASSIRTNEQF

j_gene: TRBJ2-7
abundance: -
v_gene: TRBV11-1
CDR3aa: ASSLATLNYEQY

j_gene: TRBJ1-3
abundance: few
v_gene: TRBV30
CDR3aa: AWSLFGNTIY

j_gene: TRBJ1-1
abundance: -
v_gene: TRBV30
CDR3aa: AWSIGQGATEAF

j_gene: TRBJ2-2
abundance: few
v_gene: TRBV2
CDR3aa: ASSPDRVWTGELF

j_gene: TRBJ1-1
abundance: -
v_gene: TRBV29-1
CDR3aa: SAGQVSNTEAF

j_gene: TRBJ2-6
abundance: -
v_gene: TRBV6-2/TRBV6-3
CDR3aa: ASSYVAGIPSGANVLT

j_gene: TRBJ2-3
abundance: many
v_gene: TRBV20-1
CDR3aa: SASWEALTDTQY

j_gene: TRBJ2-7
abundance: few
v_gene: TRBV18
CDR3aa: ASSPPSYYEQY

j_gene: TRBJ2-7
abundance: -
v_gene: TRBV27
CDR3aa: ASSPTGTAFYEQY

j_gene: TRBJ2-7
abundance: -
v_gene: TRBV9
CDR3aa: ASSFRTGSSEQY

j_gene: TRBJ2-1
abundance: few
v_gene: TRBV12-3/TRBV12-4
CDR3aa: ASRAWSGRSDEQF

j_gene: TRBJ1-1
abundance: few
v_gene: TRBV19
CDR3aa: ASRRDRGQTEAF

j_gene: TRBJ1-3
abundance: few
v_gene: TRBV29-1
CDR3aa: SASDGWIGNTIY

j_gene: TRBJ2-3
abundance: -
v_gene: TRBV2
CDR3aa: ASSQYRASTDTQY

j_gene: TRBJ2-1
abundance: -
v_gene: TRBV24-1
CDR3aa: ATSDLAGGSKNEQF

j_gene: TRBJ2-1
abundance: -
v_gene: TRBV28
CDR3aa: ASSLPIGSYNEQF

j_gene: TRBJ2-3
abundance: medium-sized
v_gene: TRBV7-3
CDR3aa: ASSFGLGELY

j_gene: TRBJ2-3
abundance: few
v_gene: TRBV6-9
CDR3aa: ASSSSRSDTQY

j_gene: TRBJ2-3
abundance: -
v_gene: TRBV2
CDR3aa: AAVGPAGTYTDTQY

j_gene: TRBJ1-1
abundance: few
v_gene: TRBV14
CDR3aa: ASSQDYPTGGEAF

j_gene: TRBJ2-3
abundance: -
v_gene: TRBV29-1
CDR3aa: SGLGTDTQY

j_gene: TRBJ1-4
abundance: -
v_gene: TRBV3-1
CDR3aa: ASSLGGQGATNEKLF

j_gene: TRBJ2-5
abundance: few
v_gene: TRBV30
CDR3aa: AWNLRYQETQY

j_gene: TRBJ1-6
abundance: many
v_gene: TRBV5-1
CDR3aa: ASRIERQGPSPLH